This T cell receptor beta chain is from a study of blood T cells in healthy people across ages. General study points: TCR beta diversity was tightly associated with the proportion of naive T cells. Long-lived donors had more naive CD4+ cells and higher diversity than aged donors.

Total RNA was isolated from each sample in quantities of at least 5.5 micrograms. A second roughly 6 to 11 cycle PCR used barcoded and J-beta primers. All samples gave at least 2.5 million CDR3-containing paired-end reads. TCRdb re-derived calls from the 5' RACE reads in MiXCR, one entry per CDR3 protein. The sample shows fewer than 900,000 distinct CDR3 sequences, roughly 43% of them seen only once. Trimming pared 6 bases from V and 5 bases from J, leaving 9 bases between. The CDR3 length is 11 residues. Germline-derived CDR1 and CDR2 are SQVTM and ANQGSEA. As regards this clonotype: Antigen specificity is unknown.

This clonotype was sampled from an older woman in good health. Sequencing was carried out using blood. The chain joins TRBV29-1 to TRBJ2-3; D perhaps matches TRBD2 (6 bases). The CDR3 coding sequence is TGCAGCGTGGGACTTGAAGATACGCAGTATTTT. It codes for CSVGLEDTQYF.